These T cell receptor beta chains were read from a single sample in a study of identical twins. From the 5' RACE reads, TCRdb called clonotypes with MiXCR, one entry per CDR3 protein. The sample includes 1.5 million to 2 million distinct CDR3 sequences, about 32% seen only once; the top ten take about 0.27%. Sequencing was carried out using cord blood. The receptors were sampled from a newborn girl in good health. CDR3s include the opening cysteine and the closing phenylalanine or tryptophan. A D gene is named only where the DNA matches it firmly. Rows give clone size only sometimes, using once, few, many, or a class for an expanded clone.

>many|TRBV6-6|-|TRBJ2-3
CASTGGDTQYF
TGTGCCAGCACTGGAGGGGATACGCAGTATTTT
>few|TRBV5-6|TRBD2|TRBJ2-1
CASSATSGGAYNEQFF
TGTGCCAGCAGCGCGACTAGCGGGGGGGCCTACAATGAGCAGTTCTTC
>once|TRBV2|-|TRBJ1-6
CASSEESVRANSPLHF
TGTGCCAGCAGTGAAGAAAGTGTCAGGGCGAATTCACCCCTCCACTTT
>-|TRBV6-2/TRBV6-3|TRBD1|TRBJ1-1
CASSYRQGGKNTEAFF
TGTGCCAGCAGCTACCGACAGGGGGGGAAGAACACTGAAGCTTTCTTT
>many|TRBV29-1|-|TRBJ2-1
CSVEDRDSVSDEQFF
TGCAGCGTTGAAGATCGCGACTCCGTCAGCGATGAGCAGTTCTTC
>-|TRBV7-2|-|TRBJ2-1
CASSFGRAYEQFF
TGTGCCAGCAGCTTTGGACGAGCCTACGAGCAGTTCTTC
>-|TRBV5-1|-|TRBJ2-2
CASSLDRRTAVAGELFF
TGCGCCAGCAGCTTGGATCGACGGACGGCAGTCGCCGGGGAGCTGTTTTTT
>-|TRBV13|-|TRBJ1-4
CASSLVSDYEKLFF
TGTGCCAGCAGCTTAGTGTCAGACTATGAAAAACTGTTTTTT
>-|TRBV12-3/TRBV12-4|-|TRBJ1-3
CASSIRGRLRNTIYF
TGTGCCAGCAGTATCCGGGGACGTCTCCGAAACACCATATATTTT
>-|TRBV28|-|TRBJ2-7
CASSPTRDPHNEQYF
TGTGCCAGCAGTCCGACCCGGGACCCTCACAATGAGCAGTACTTC
>few|TRBV12-3/TRBV12-4|-|TRBJ2-7
CASSRQSSYNEQYF
TGTGCCAGCAGTCGACAGAGCTCCTACAATGAGCAGTACTTC
>many|TRBV12-3/TRBV12-4|-|TRBJ2-3
CASSFRTPTDTQYF
TGTGCCAGCAGTTTTCGTACCCCCACAGATACGCAGTATTTT
>-|TRBV27|-|TRBJ2-2
CASSFSWNTGELFF
TGTGCCAGCAGTTTCTCCTGGAACACCGGGGAGCTGTTTTTT
>-|TRBV5-5|-|TRBJ2-3
CASSLGLSPTDTQYF
TGTGCCAGCAGCTTGGGACTATCCCCCACAGATACGCAGTATTTT
>-|TRBV5-6|-|TRBJ2-7
CASSWGHEFYEQYF
TGTGCCAGCAGCTGGGGACACGAGTTCTACGAGCAGTACTTC
>few|TRBV29-1|TRBD2|TRBJ2-4
CSVAGLAGGGGKNIQYF
TGCAGCGTGGCCGGACTAGCGGGGGGAGGGGGCAAAAACATTCAGTACTTC
>-|TRBV7-6|-|TRBJ1-4
CASSLDRHATNEKLFF
TGTGCCAGCAGCTTAGACAGACATGCAACTAATGAAAAACTGTTTTTT
>-|TRBV2|-|TRBJ2-1
CASSVGQMYEQFF
TGTGCCAGCAGTGTAGGACAGATGTATGAGCAGTTCTTC
>many|TRBV12-3/TRBV12-4|-|TRBJ2-7
CASSFQSSYEQYF
TGTGCCAGCAGTTTCCAAAGCTCCTACGAGCAGTACTTC
>-|TRBV7-9|-|TRBJ2-2
CASSLGRVTTGELFF
TGTGCCAGCAGCTTAGGCAGGGTGACCACCGGGGAGCTGTTTTTT
>once|TRBV12-3/TRBV12-4|-|TRBJ2-1
CASINSSYNEQFF
TGTGCCAGCATAAACAGCTCCTACAATGAGCAGTTCTTC
>few|TRBV6-2/TRBV6-3|-|TRBJ2-3
CAAGPDTQYF
TGTGCCGCCGGCCCAGATACGCAGTATTTT
>-|TRBV5-1|TRBD1|TRBJ1-1
CASSLWSARPGGTEAFF
TGCGCCAGCAGCTTGTGGTCCGCTCGTCCAGGGGGCACTGAAGCTTTCTTT
>-|TRBV3-1|-|TRBJ2-7
CASSQENRDSSYEQYF
TGTGCCAGCAGCCAAGAAAATCGAGACAGTTCCTACGAGCAGTACTTC
>-|TRBV20-1|-|TRBJ1-5
CSASGGYNQPQHF
TGCAGTGCTAGTGGGGGTTACAATCAGCCCCAGCATTTT
>-|TRBV4-1|-|TRBJ2-2
CASSQTANTGELFF
TGCGCCAGCAGCCAGACAGCGAACACCGGGGAGCTGTTTTTT
>many|TRBV24-1|TRBD2|TRBJ2-3
CATSDPGGASGSTDTQYF
TGTGCCACCAGTGATCCCGGTGGAGCTAGCGGGAGCACAGATACGCAGTATTTT
>many|TRBV11-2|TRBD2|TRBJ2-3
CASSFPLGSGGLTDTQYF
TGTGCCAGCAGCTTCCCTTTGGGAAGCGGGGGACTCACAGATACGCAGTATTTT
>once|TRBV19|-|TRBJ2-1
CASSIATSSYNEQFF
TGTGCCAGTAGTATAGCTACCAGCTCCTACAATGAGCAGTTCTTC
>few|TRBV27|-|TRBJ2-1
CASSLQRINEQFF
TGTGCCAGCAGTTTGCAGCGGATTAATGAGCAGTTCTTC
>few|TRBV6-6|-|TRBJ1-2
CASSPGRIFYGYTF
TGTGCCAGCAGCCCCGGACGGATCTTCTATGGCTACACCTTC
>few|TRBV25-1|-|TRBJ1-2
CASSEGRAYGYTF
TGTGCCAGCAGTGAAGGCAGGGCCTATGGCTACACCTTC
>few|TRBV20-1|-|TRBJ2-1
CSAFRDSRYNEQFF
TGCAGTGCTTTCCGGGACTCTCGATACAATGAGCAGTTCTTC
>few|TRBV7-9|-|TRBJ1-2
CASSSLRTHGSTF
TGTGCCAGCAGCTCCTTACGGACCCACGGGAGCACCTTC
>-|TRBV9|-|TRBJ1-2
CASSVRNGGAYGYTF
TGTGCCAGCAGCGTTAGGAACGGTGGAGCCTATGGCTACACCTTC
>-|TRBV7-2|-|TRBJ2-3
CASSLVGGRTQYF
TGTGCCAGCAGCTTAGTGGGGGGTCGTACGCAGTATTTT
>-|TRBV5-1|TRBD2|TRBJ2-4
CASSLGLAKSIQYF
TGCGCCAGCAGCCTGGGACTAGCCAAAAGCATTCAGTACTTC
>-|TRBV20-1|-|TRBJ2-1
CSASSGATYNEQFF
TGCAGTGCTAGTTCCGGGGCCACCTACAATGAGCAGTTCTTC
>few|TRBV4-1|-|TRBJ2-4
CASSPEAFSGRAKNIQYF
TGCGCCAGCAGCCCCGAGGCGTTTTCGGGAAGGGCTAAAAACATTCAGTACTTC
>-|TRBV12-3/TRBV12-4|-|TRBJ1-1
CASSLGQTNTEAVF
TGTGCCAGCAGTTTAGGGCAGACGAACACTGAAGCTGTCTTT
>once|TRBV20-1|TRBD2|TRBJ2-1
CSARSASTSGRASYNEQFF
TGCAGTGCTAGATCGGCCTCGACTAGCGGGAGGGCTTCCTACAATGAGCAGTTCTTC
>few|TRBV9|-|TRBJ1-1
CASSVEVPRTEAFF
TGTGCCAGCAGCGTAGAAGTCCCGAGGACTGAAGCTTTCTTT
>few|TRBV4-1|TRBD2|TRBJ2-7
CASSQEPLLAGILYEQYF
TGCGCCAGCAGCCAAGAACCCCTACTAGCGGGGATCCTCTACGAGCAGTACTTC
>few|TRBV3-1|TRBD2|TRBJ2-1
CASSQWGGGHNEQFF
TGTGCCAGCAGCCAATGGGGGGGAGGCCACAATGAGCAGTTCTTC